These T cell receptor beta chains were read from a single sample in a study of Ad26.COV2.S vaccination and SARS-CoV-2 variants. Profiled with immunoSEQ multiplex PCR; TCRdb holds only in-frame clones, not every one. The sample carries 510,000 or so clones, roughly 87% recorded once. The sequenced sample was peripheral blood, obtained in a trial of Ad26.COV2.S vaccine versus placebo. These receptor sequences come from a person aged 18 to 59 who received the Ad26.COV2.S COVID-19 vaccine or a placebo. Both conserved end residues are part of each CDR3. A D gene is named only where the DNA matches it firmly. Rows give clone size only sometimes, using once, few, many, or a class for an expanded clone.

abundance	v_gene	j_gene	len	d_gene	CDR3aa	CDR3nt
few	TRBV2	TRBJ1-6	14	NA	CASRILSTGSPLHF	TGTGCCAGCCGTATTCTGAGTACTGGTTCACCCCTCCACTTT
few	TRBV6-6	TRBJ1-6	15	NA	CASSPDSPINSPLHF	TGTGCCAGCAGCCCAGACAGCCCGATCAATTCACCCCTCCACTTT
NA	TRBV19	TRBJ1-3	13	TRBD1	CASMQGVKNTIYF	TGTGCCAGCATGCAGGGGGTTAAAAACACCATATATTTT
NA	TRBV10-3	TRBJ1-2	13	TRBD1	CAISTGANYGYTF	TGTGCCATCTCAACAGGGGCTAACTATGGCTACACCTTC
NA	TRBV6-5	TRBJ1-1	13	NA	CASTWDQNTEAFF	TGTGCCAGCACCTGGGACCAAAACACTGAAGCTTTCTTT
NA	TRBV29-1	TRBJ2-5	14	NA	CSVVFTGAGETQYF	TGCAGCGTTGTCTTTACAGGGGCGGGGGAGACCCAGTACTTC
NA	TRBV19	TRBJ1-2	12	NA	CASSMEGLHYTF	TGTGCCAGTAGTATGGAGGGGCTTCACTACACCTTC
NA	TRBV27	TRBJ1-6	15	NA	CASSLSWVGNSPLHF	TGTGCCAGCAGTTTATCTTGGGTTGGGAATTCACCCCTCCACTTT
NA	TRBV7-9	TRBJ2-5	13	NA	CASSPASQETQYF	TGTGCCAGCAGCCCCGCCTCCCAAGAGACCCAGTACTTC
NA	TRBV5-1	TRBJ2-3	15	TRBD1	CASSLGDRVTDTQYF	TGCGCCAGCAGCTTGGGGGACAGGGTCACAGATACGCAGTATTTT
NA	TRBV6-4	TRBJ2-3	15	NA	CASRTKGGSTDTQYF	TGTGCCAGCAGAACGAAAGGGGGGAGCACAGATACGCAGTATTTT
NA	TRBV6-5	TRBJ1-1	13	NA	CASSTGTNTEAFF	TGTGCCAGCAGCACCGGGACGAACACTGAAGCTTTCTTT
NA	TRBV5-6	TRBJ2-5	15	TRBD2	CASSTSGRGSETQYF	TGTGCCAGCAGTACTAGCGGGAGGGGGAGTGAGACCCAGTACTTC
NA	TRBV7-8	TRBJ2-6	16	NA	CASSFDRHSGANVLTF	TGTGCCAGCAGCTTTGACCGCCACTCTGGGGCCAACGTCCTGACTTTC
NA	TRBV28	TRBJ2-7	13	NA	CASSFWGRYEQYF	TGTGCCAGCAGTTTCTGGGGTCGGTACGAGCAGTACTTC
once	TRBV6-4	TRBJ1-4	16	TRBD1	CASTRLTDRGWQKLFF	TGTGCCAGCACTCGACTCACCGACAGGGGTTGGCAAAAACTGTTTTTT
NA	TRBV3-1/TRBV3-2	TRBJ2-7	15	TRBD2	CASSQVGTSGSEQYF	TGTGCCAGCAGCCAAGTGGGGACTAGCGGCTCCGAGCAGTACTTC
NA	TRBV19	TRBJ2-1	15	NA	CASSIGTHSYNEQFF	TGTGCCAGTAGTATAGGGACACACTCCTACAATGAGCAGTTCTTC